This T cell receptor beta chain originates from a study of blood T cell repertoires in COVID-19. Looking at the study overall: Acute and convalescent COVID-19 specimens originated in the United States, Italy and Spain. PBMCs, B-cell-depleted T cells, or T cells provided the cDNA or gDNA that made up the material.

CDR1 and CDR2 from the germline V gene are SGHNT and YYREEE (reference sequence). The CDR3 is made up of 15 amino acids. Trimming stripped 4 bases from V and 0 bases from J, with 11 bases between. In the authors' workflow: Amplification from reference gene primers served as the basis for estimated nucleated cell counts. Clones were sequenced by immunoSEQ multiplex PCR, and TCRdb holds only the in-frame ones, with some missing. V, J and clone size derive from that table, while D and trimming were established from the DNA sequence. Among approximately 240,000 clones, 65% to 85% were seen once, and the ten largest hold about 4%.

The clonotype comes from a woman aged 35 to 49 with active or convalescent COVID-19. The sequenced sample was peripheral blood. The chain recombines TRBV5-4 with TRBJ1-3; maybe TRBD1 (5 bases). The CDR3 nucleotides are TGTGCCAGCAGCAGGGGCGCAGACTCTGGAAACACCATATATTTT. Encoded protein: CASSRGADSGNTIYF. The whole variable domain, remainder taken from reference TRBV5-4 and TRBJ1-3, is ETGVTQSPTHLIKTRGQQVTLRCSSQSGHNTVSWYQQALGQGPQFIFQYYREEENGRGNFPPRFSGLQFPNYSSELNVNALELDDSALYLCASSRGADSGNTIYFGEGSWLTVV.